This entry lists 25 T cell receptor beta chains sequenced from one sample in a study of cytomegalovirus exposure and HLA in healthy donors. PCR used 60 Vbeta primers and 13 Jbeta primers. This table comes from immunoSEQ multiplex PCR, and its TCRdb copy is limited to in-frame clones, with some not included. Of roughly 290,000 clones detected, 85% to 90% appear once; the ten largest clones hold about 2%. What was sequenced was PBMCs. The receptors come from a woman between 18 and 30 years old in good health and CMV-seronegative.

This chain links TRBV5-6 with TRBJ2-2, with TRBD2 identical over 7 bases. CDR3 length equals 16 residues. CDR1 is SGHDT and CDR2 is YYEEEE in the germline V gene. The junction had 13 bases not matched to a gene; V was cut back by 4 bases and J by 7 bases. This chain's CDR3 is CASSRLRRGGGGELFF. In DNA, the CDR3 is TGTGCCAGCAGCCGCCTTAGGAGGGGCGGGGGCGGGGAGCTGTTTTTT.

The chain joins TRBV5-1 to TRBJ2-5; 11 nucleotides line up with TRBD1. With 4 bases clipped from V and 5 bases from J, the junction kept 7 bases outside the gene matches. From germline, CDR1 is SGHRS and CDR2 YFSETQ. This CDR3 is built from 15 residues. The CDR3, as DNA: TGCGCCAGCAGCGGGACAGGGGGTAAAGCGGAGACCCAGTACTTC. Translated, it gives CASSGTGGKAETQYF.

The chain combines TRBV5-8 with TRBJ1-1; no clear D gene. From germline, CDR1 is SGHTS and CDR2 YDEGEE. CDR3 length equals 12 residues. V gave up 6 bases and J gave up 4 bases, with 10 bases separating them. This CDR3 is CASTRGPTEAFF. As DNA, the CDR3 is TGTGCCAGCACCCGGGGTCCCACTGAAGCTTTCTTT.

Worth noting for this clone: The same CDR3 can be traced to other DNA sequences in this sample. The chain is built from TRBV19 and TRBJ1-2; possible D gene TRBD1, 5 bases. The CDR3 is made up of 14 amino acids. Germline V lookup: CDR1 LNHDA, CDR2 SQIVND (reference sequence). Trimming left V 3 bases short and J 3 bases short, with 11 bases between. The CDR3 loop is CASSIPGRDYGYTF. CDR3 coding DNA: TGTGCCAGTAGTATCCCGGGCAGGGACTATGGCTACACCTTC.

This clone has just one count. The rearrangement joins TRBV6-5 to TRBJ2-5; unclear D gene. CDR1 is MNHEY, CDR2 SVGAGI, per germline. V shed 8 bases and J shed 3 bases, with 16 bases lying between them. The CDR3 spans 14 residues. Here the CDR3 reads CASCMFSAKETQYF. CDR3 DNA: TGTGCCAGCTGTATGTTTTCTGCTAAAGAGACCCAGTACTTC.

On this clone itself: At the DNA level, this CDR3 is encoded by other sequences in the same sample as well. The chain joins TRBV18 to TRBJ2-3; D is perhaps TRBD2 (5 bases). The germline V and J ends were trimmed by 1 base and 1 base, with 6 bases remaining between them. There are 14 residues in the CDR3. From germline, CDR1 is KGHSH and CDR2 LQKENI. In DNA, the CDR3 is TGTGCCAGCTCACCACTGGAGGGCACAGATACGCAGTATTTT. This translates into CASSPLEGTDTQYF.

The CDR3 DNA reads as TGTGCCAGCAGCCCTTACCCGGGGTACGAGCAGTACTTC. This gives the protein CASSPYPGYEQYF. This chain connects TRBV7-2 to TRBJ2-7; a possible D gene is TRBD2 (5 bases). V lost 5 bases and J lost 4, with 12 bases in between. The CDR3 runs to 13 residues. The germline V gene has CDR1 SGHTA and CDR2 FQGNSA.

This chain connects TRBV5-4 to TRBJ2-5, with 8 bases aligning to TRBD2. Looked up from germline, CDR1 is SGHNT and CDR2 is YYREEE (reference sequence). This CDR3 spans 16 amino acids. V dropped 3 bases and J dropped 6; count of bases not matched to a gene: 13. CDR3 residues: CASSSGGPSGTKTQYF. CDR3 bases: TGTGCCAGCAGCTCGGGGGGGCCCTCGGGAACAAAGACCCAGTACTTC.

This rearrangement joins TRBV7-9 to TRBJ1-3; TRBD1 matches 11 bases. The CDR3 runs 15 residues. Germline-derived CDR1 and CDR2 are SEHNR and FQNEAQ (reference sequence). The V segment lost 4 bases and the J segment 5 bases; nucleotides outside the gene matches: 4. The CDR3 sequence: CASSSDRGRRNTIYF. The CDR3 bases are TGTGCCAGCAGCTCGGACAGGGGGCGCCGAAACACCATATATTTT.

This clone was observed a few times. The rearrangement joins TRBV12-5 to TRBJ1-2, with 9 bases that match TRBD1. The ends lost 2 bases at V and 2 bases at J; junction bases unmatched: 6. CDR1 LGHNT and CDR2 FRNRAP come from the germline V gene. The CDR3 spans 16 residues. CDR3 in DNA: TGTGCTAGTGGTTTGTACACAGGGGGCTGGAACTATGGCTACACCTTC. It specifies CASGLYTGGWNYGYTF. Full variable domain (rest looked up from reference TRBV12-5 and TRBJ1-2): DARVTQTPRHKVTEMGQEVTMRCQPILGHNTVFWYRQTMMQGLELLAYFRNRAPLDDSGMPKDRFSAEMPDATLATLKIQPSEPRDSAVYFCASGLYTGGWNYGYTFGSGTRLTVV.

The genes are TRBV10-3 and TRBJ2-7; 14 bases are a match to TRBD2. Germline loops: CDR1 ENHRY, CDR2 SYGVKD. V shed 9 bases and J 7 bases; nucleotides not matched to a gene: 11. This CDR3 region has 15 residues. As DNA, the CDR3 is TGTGCCATTCTAAAGACTAGCGGGGGGGCTCGGGAGCAGTACTTC. It specifies CAILKTSGGAREQYF.

This clone was seen only a few times. The rearrangement uses TRBV5-8 and TRBJ2-7; D gene unclear. CDR1 SGHTS and CDR2 YDEGEE come from the germline V gene. There are 12 residues in the CDR3. V was pared by 1 base and J by 7 bases, with 9 bases between. The CDR3, as DNA: TGTGCCAGCAGCTTGTCAAATTTGGAGCAGTACTTC. It encodes CASSLSNLEQYF.

The chain links TRBV29-1 to TRBJ2-1, with 8 bases that match TRBD2. Germline values: CDR1 SQVTM, CDR2 ANQGSEA. The V and J ends lost 6 bases and 7 bases, in that order; junction bases with no gene match: 8. This CDR3 contains 13 residues. This CDR3 reads CSVEPGLENEQFF. The CDR3 bases are TGCAGCGTAGAACCGGGACTAGAAAATGAGCAGTTCTTC.

V and J are TRBV5-1 and TRBJ1-5; 7 positions match TRBD1. Germline CDR1 and CDR2: SGHRS and YFSETQ. J gave up 5 bases and V 0 bases, and 5 bases lay outside the gene matches. The CDR3 is 15 residues long. The CDR3 bases are TGCGCCAGCAGCTTGGCGGGGACAGCTTATCAGCCCCAGCATTTT. This translates into CASSLAGTAYQPQHF.

J is TRBJ1-1 and V is TRBV19; TRBD1 agrees at 9 bases. Germline V lookup: CDR1 LNHDA, CDR2 SQIVND (reference sequence). The CDR3 runs 15 residues. V was pared by 4 bases and J by 3 bases, with 6 bases of the junction left unmatched. This CDR3 reads CASSTRTGADTEAFF. As DNA, the CDR3 is TGTGCCAGTAGTACTCGGACAGGGGCGGACACTGAAGCTTTCTTT. The full variable domain, completed using reference TRBV19 and TRBJ1-1, is DGGITQSPKYLFRKEGQNVTLSCEQNLNHDAMYWYRQDPGQGLRLIYYSQIVNDFQKGDIAEGYSVSREKKESFPLTVTSAQKNPTAFYLCASSTRTGADTEAFFGQGTRLTVV.

The V call is TRBV6-5, the J call TRBJ1-2, with TRBD1 identical over 9 bases. The germline gives CDR1 MNHEY, CDR2 SVGAGI. V trimming: 0 bases; J trimming: 4 bases; junction bases outside the gene matches: 6. The CDR3 spans 16 residues. The CDR3 nucleotides read TGTGCCAGCAGTTACTCGGGGACAGGGACCTCCTATGGCTACACCTTC. Amino acid sequence: CASSYSGTGTSYGYTF.

The rearrangement links TRBV7-9 to TRBJ1-4; 8 bases map to TRBD1. J gave up 7 bases and V 11 bases, and 9 bases lay outside the gene matches. This CDR3 region has 13 residues. Germline V gives CDR1 SEHNR, CDR2 FQNEAQ (reference sequence). CDR3: CACGGQGGEKLFF. CDR3 DNA: TGTGCCTGCGGCGGACAGGGCGGTGAAAAACTGTTTTTT.

This chain joins TRBV6-1 and TRBJ1-2; 8 bases are a match to TRBD1. V trimming: 6 bases; J trimming: 2 bases; junction bases outside the gene matches: 5. Germline V gene data show CDR1 as MNHNS and CDR2 as SASEGT. This CDR3 region has 14 residues. The CDR3 DNA sequence: TGTGCCAGCAGGCAGACAGGGGTGAACTATGGCTACACCTTC. Encoded protein: CASRQTGVNYGYTF.

This clone was seen only once. This sequence joins TRBV6-5 and TRBJ2-7, with TRBD1 matching over 8 bases. Germline lookup yields CDR1 MNHEY and CDR2 SVGAGI. Trimming cost V 4 bases and J 7 bases; bases outside gene matches: 15. This CDR3 spans 16 amino acids. The chain's CDR3 is CASSSPSTQGAGEQYF. The CDR3 coding sequence is TGTGCCAGCAGTTCCCCTTCAACCCAGGGGGCAGGAGAGCAGTACTTC.

The rearrangement joins TRBV6-5 to TRBJ2-2; D remains ambiguous. In germline, CDR1 is MNHEY, CDR2 SVGAGI. Trimming pared 2 bases from V and 6 bases from J, leaving 13 bases between. The length of the CDR3 is 15 residues. CDR3 DNA: TGTGCCAGCAGTTACCAGCCGGGTAGAGCCGGGGAGCTGTTTTTT. It is translated as CASSYQPGRAGELFF.

V usage is TRBV5-1 and J usage is TRBJ1-6; 8 bases agree with TRBD1. Germline V gene lookup returns CDR1 SGHRS and CDR2 YFSETQ. The CDR3 has 18 amino acids. Germline trimming cut 2 bases from V and 3 bases from J; bases unmatched to any gene: 10. The CDR3 sequence: CASSFGQGSSLYNSPLHF. For the CDR3, the DNA is TGCGCCAGCAGCTTCGGACAGGGAAGTAGTCTCTATAATTCACCCCTCCACTTT.

This chain links TRBV2 with TRBJ1-2; D is uncertain. The germline V gene has CDR1 SNHLY and CDR2 FYNNEI. The ends were cut back, 5 bases at V and 7 bases at J, with 11 bases in the middle. The CDR3 contains 12 residues. CDR3: CASSIADLGYTF. The CDR3 DNA reads TGTGCCAGCAGTATAGCAGATCTTGGCTACACCTTC.

The chain joins TRBV27 to TRBJ1-1, with D unclear. The germline V gene has CDR1 MNHEY and CDR2 SMNVEV (reference sequence). V was trimmed by 2 bases and J by 2 bases, leaving 12 bases between them. This CDR3 is 15 amino acids long. The CDR3 nucleotides are TGTGCCAGCAGTTTAAGTGTACGGTCTAACACTGAAGCTTTCTTT. This gives the protein CASSLSVRSNTEAFF.

J is TRBJ1-6 and V is TRBV25-1; the match to TRBD1 covers 10 bases. CDR3 length: 15 amino acids. Germline CDR1 and CDR2: MGHDK and SYGVNS. The V and J ends lost 7 bases and 10 bases, in that order; junction bases with no gene match: 10. The CDR3 region is CASTLAGQGYSPLHF. In DNA, the CDR3 is TGTGCCAGCACCCTAGCGGGACAGGGGTACTCACCCCTCCACTTT.

The CDR3 region has the DNA TGTGCCAGCAGCTTAGTTAATAGCAATCAGCCCCAGCATTTT. This gives the protein CASSLVNSNQPQHF. The chain uses TRBV7-8 and TRBJ1-5; no reliable D call. Germline CDR1 reads SGHVS; CDR2 reads FQNEAQ. The V gene lost 1 base and the J gene lost 0 bases, with 4 bases spanning the gap. The CDR3 loop spans 14 amino acids.